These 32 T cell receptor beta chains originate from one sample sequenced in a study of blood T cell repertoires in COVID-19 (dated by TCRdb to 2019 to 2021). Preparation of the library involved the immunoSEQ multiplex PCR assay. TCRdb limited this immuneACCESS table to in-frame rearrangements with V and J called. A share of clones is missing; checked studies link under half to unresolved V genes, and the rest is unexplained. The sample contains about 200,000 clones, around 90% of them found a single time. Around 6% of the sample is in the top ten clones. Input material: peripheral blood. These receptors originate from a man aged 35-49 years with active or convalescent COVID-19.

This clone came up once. The CDR3 DNA reads as TGTGCCAGCAGCTTAGGACAGTTCAGTAATGAAAAACTGTTTTTT. Translated, it gives CASSLGQFSNEKLFF. The chain employs TRBV11-2 and TRBJ1-4, with D tentatively TRBD1 (5 bases). The V end was cut by 1 base, the J end by 4 bases, with 10 bases between. In germline, CDR1 is SGHAT, CDR2 FQNNGV. The CDR3 consists of 15 residues.

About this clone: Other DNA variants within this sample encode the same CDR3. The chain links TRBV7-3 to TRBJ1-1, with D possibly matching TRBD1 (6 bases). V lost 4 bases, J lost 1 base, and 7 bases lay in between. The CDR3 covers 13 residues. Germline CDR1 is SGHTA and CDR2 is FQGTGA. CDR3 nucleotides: TGTGCCAGCAGCTCGGACAGGAACACTGAAGCTTTCTTT. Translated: CASSSDRNTEAFF.

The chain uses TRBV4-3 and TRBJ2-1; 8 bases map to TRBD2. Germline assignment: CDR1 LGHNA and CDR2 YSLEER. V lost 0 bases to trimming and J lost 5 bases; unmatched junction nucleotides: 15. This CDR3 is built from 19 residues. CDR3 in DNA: TGCGCCAGCAGCCAAGAGGTGTTTTTAGTAGCGGGGCGAAACAATGAGCAGTTCTTC. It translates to CASSQEVFLVAGRNNEQFF.

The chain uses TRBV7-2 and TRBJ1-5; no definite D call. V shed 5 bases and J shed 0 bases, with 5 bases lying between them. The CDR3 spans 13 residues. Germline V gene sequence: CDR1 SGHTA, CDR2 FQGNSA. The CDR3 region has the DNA TGTGCCAGCAGCGTTTATAGCAATCAGCCCCAGCATTTT. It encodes CASSVYSNQPQHF.

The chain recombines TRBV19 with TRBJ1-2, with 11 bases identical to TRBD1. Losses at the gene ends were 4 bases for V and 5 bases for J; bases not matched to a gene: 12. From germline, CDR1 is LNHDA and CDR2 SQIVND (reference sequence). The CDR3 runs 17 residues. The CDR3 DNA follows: TGTGCCAGTAGTACCTTCTTCGGACAGGGGGCTCGGTATGGCTACACCTTC. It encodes CASSTFFGQGARYGYTF.

CDR3 in amino acids: CATSRDRSQFLQFF. The CDR3 nucleotides read TGTGCCACCAGCAGAGATCGGTCTCAATTTCTGCAGTTCTTC. This rearrangement joins TRBV15 to TRBJ2-1, with D unclear. The CDR3 has 14 residues. Deletions cut 0 bases from V and 12 bases from J, with 15 bases between. Germline-derived CDR1 and CDR2 are LNHNV and YYDKDF (reference sequence).

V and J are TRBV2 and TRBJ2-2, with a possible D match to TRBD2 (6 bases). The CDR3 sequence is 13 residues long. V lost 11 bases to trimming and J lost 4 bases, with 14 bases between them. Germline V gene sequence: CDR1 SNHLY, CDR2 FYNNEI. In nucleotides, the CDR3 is TGTGCCTCCCAGTGGGGGGTCACCGGGGAGCTGTTTTTT. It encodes CASQWGVTGELFF.

The CDR3 DNA reads TGTGCCAGCAGCAATCTACAGGGGAAGAACACTGAAGCTTTCTTT. Protein product: CASSNLQGKNTEAFF. The rearrangement joins TRBV6-5 to TRBJ1-1; TRBD1 aligns across 7 bases. The CDR3 loop spans 15 amino acids. Germline CDR1 MNHEY, CDR2 SVGAGI. The J segment lost 1 base and the V segment lost 6 bases, leaving 8 bases of the junction unmatched.

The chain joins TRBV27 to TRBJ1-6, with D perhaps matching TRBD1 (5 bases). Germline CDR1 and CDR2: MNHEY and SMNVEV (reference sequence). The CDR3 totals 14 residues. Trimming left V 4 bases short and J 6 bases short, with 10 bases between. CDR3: CASSSVGANSPLHF. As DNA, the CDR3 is TGTGCCAGCAGTTCCGTAGGGGCTAATTCACCCCTCCACTTT.

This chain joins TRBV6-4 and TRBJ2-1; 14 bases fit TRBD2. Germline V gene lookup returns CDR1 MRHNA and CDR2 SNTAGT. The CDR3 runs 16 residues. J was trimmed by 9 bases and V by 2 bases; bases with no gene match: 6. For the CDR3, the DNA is TGTGCCAGCAGTGACCCGGGACTAGCGGGAGTTGGTGAGCAGTTCTTC. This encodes CASSDPGLAGVGEQFF.

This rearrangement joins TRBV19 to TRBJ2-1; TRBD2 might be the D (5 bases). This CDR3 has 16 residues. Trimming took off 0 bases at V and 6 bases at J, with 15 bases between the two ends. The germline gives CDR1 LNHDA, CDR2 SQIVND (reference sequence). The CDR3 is CASSIDSQLELNEQFF. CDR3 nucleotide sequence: TGTGCCAGTAGTATAGATAGTCAACTAGAACTCAATGAGCAGTTCTTC.

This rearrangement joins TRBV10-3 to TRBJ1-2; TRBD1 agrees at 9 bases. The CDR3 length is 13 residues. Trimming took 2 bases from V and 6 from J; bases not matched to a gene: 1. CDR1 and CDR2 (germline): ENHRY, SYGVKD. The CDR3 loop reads CAISEDRGNGYTF. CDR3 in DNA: TGTGCCATCAGTGAGGACAGGGGGAATGGCTACACCTTC.

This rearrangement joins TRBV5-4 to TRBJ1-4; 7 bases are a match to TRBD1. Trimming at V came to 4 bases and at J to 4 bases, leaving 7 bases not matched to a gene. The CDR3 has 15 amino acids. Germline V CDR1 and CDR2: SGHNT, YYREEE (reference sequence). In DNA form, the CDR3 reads TGTGCCAGCAGCGACGGACAGGAGCTTAATGAAAAACTGTTTTTT. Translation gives CASSDGQELNEKLFF. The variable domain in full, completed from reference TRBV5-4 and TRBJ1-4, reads ETGVTQSPTHLIKTRGQQVTLRCSSQSGHNTVSWYQQALGQGPQFIFQYYREEENGRGNFPPRFSGLQFPNYSSELNVNALELDDSALYLCASSDGQELNEKLFFGSGTQLSVL.

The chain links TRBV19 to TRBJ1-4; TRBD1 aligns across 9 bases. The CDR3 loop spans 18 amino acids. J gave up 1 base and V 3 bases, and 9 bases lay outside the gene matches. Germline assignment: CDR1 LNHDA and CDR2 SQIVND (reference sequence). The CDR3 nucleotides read TGTGCCAGTAGTATCATCACAGGGGGCGTACGAACTAATGAAAAACTGTTTTTT. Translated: CASSIITGGVRTNEKLFF.

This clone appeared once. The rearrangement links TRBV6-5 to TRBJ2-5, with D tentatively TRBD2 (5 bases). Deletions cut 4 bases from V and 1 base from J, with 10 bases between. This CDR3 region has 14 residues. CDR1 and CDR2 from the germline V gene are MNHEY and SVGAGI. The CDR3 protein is CASSLVGSQETQYF. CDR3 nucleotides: TGTGCCAGCAGTTTGGTGGGGAGCCAAGAGACCCAGTACTTC.

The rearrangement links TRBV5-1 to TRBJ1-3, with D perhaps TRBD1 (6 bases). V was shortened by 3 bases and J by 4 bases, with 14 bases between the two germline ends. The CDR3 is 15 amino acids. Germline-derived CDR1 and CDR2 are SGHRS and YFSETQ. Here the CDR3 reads CASSSNREPGNTIYF. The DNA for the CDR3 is TGCGCCAGCAGCTCAAACAGGGAACCCGGAAACACCATATATTTT.

CDR3 in amino acids: CASSIHGSSESTDTQYF. Written as DNA, the CDR3 is TGTGCCAGTAGTATTCACGGATCTAGCGAAAGCACAGATACGCAGTATTTT. The V gene is TRBV19, the J gene TRBJ2-3, with D possibly being TRBD2 (6 bases). Germline CDR1 reads LNHDA; CDR2 reads SQIVND (reference sequence). Trimming took off 3 bases at V and 0 bases at J, with 16 bases between the two ends. The CDR3 is made up of 17 amino acids.

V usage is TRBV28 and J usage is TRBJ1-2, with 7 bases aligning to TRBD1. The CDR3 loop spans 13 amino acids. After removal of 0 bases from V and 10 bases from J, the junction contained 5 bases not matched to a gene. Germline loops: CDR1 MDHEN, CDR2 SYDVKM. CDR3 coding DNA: TGTGCCAGCAGTTTATGGACAGGGCCTTCCTACACCTTC. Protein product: CASSLWTGPSYTF.

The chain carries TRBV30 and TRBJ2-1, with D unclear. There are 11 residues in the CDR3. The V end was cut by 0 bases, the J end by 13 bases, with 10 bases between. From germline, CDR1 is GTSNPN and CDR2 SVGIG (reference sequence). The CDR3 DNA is TGTGCCTGGAGTGTAACGCGGCTACAGTTCTTC. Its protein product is CAWSVTRLQFF.

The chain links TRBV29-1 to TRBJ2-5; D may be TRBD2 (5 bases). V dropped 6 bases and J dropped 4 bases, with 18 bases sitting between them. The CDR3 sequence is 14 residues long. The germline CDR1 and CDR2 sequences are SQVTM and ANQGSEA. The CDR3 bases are TGCAGCGTGGACTCGGCATTCCTAGGAGAGACCCAGTACTTC. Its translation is CSVDSAFLGETQYF.

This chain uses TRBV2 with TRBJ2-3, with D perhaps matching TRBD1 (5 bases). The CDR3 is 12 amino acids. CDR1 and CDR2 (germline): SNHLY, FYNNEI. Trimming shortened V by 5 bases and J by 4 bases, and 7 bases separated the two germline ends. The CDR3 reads CASSRGPDTQYF. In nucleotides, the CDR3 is TGTGCCAGCAGTAGGGGTCCAGATACGCAGTATTTT.

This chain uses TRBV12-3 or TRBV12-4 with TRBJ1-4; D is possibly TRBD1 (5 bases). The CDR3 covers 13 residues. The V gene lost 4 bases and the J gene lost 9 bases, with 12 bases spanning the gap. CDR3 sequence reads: CASSSRDWQKLFF. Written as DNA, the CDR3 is TGTGCCAGCAGTTCACGGGACTGGCAAAAACTGTTTTTT.

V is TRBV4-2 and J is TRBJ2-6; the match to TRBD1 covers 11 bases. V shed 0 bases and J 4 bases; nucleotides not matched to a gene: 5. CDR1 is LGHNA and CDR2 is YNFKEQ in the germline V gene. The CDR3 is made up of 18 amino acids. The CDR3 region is CASSQEGTGGSGANVLTF. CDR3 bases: TGTGCCAGCAGCCAAGAGGGGACAGGGGGTTCCGGGGCCAACGTCCTGACTTTC.

Here the CDR3 reads CASSRQGAPDEQYF. CDR3 DNA: TGCGCCAGCAGCCGACAGGGGGCGCCGGACGAGCAGTACTTC. The chain couples TRBV5-1 to TRBJ2-7; 10 positions match TRBD1. From germline, CDR1 is SGHRS and CDR2 YFSETQ. V lost 4 bases to trimming and J lost 5 bases; unmatched junction nucleotides: 6. The CDR3 consists of 14 residues.

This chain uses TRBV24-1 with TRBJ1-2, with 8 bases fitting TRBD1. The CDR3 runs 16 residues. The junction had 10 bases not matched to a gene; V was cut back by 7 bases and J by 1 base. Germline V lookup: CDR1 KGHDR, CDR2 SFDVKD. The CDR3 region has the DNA TGTGCCACCAGCAAGACCCAGGACAGGGATAACTATGGCTACACCTTC. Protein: CATSKTQDRDNYGYTF.

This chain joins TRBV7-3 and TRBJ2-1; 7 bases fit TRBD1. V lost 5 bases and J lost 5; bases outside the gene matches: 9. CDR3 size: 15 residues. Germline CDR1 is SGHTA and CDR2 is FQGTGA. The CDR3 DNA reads TGTGCCAGCAGCACGACAGGGAACAACAACAATGAGCAGTTCTTC. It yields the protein CASSTTGNNNNEQFF.

CDR3 coding DNA: TGTGCCAGTAGTGCCGGGACAGGGGCTGGCTACACCTTC. It yields the protein CASSAGTGAGYTF. The chain uses TRBV19 and TRBJ1-2, with 10 bases that match TRBD1. V lost 5 bases to trimming and J lost 7 bases; unmatched junction nucleotides: 4. CDR3 size: 13 residues. Germline-derived CDR1 and CDR2 are LNHDA and SQIVND (reference sequence). Full variable domain (rest looked up from reference TRBV19 and TRBJ1-2): DGGITQSPKYLFRKEGQNVTLSCEQNLNHDAMYWYRQDPGQGLRLIYYSQIVNDFQKGDIAEGYSVSREKKESFPLTVTSAQKNPTAFYLCASSAGTGAGYTFGSGTRLTVV.

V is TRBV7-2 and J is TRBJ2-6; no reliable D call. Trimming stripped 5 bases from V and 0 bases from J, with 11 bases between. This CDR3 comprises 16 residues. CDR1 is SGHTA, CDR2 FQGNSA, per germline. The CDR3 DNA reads TGTGCCAGCAGCCCTACAACGGGCTCTGGGGCCAACGTCCTGACTTTC. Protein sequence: CASSPTTGSGANVLTF.

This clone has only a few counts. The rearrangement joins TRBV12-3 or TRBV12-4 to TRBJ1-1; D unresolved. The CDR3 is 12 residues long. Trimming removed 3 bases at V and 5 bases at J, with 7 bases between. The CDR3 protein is CASSFRVTEAFF. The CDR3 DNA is TGTGCCAGCAGTTTCCGGGTGACTGAAGCTTTCTTT.

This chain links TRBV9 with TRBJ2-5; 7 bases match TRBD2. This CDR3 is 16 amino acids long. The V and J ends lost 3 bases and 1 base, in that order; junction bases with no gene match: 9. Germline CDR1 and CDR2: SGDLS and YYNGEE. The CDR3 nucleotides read TGTGCCAGCAGCGAGACCGGGACTAACTTCCAAGAGACCCAGTACTTC. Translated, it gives CASSETGTNFQETQYF.

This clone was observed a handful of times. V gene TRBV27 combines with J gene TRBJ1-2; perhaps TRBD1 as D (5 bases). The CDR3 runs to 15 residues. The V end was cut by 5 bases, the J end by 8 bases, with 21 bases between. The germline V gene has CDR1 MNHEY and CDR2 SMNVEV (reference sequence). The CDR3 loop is CASSHRGVGSGGYTF. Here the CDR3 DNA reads TGTGCCAGCAGTCATAGGGGTGTGGGGTCCGGCGGCTACACCTTC.

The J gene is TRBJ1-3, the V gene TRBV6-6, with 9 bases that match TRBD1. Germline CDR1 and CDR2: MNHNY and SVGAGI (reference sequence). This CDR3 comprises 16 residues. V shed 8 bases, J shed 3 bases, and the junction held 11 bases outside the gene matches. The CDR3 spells CASEYDQTGGGNTIYF. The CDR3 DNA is TGTGCCAGCGAATACGACCAGACAGGGGGTGGAAACACCATATATTTT.